The 23 T cell receptor beta chains below all came from one sample that was sequenced in a study of cytomegalovirus exposure and HLA in healthy donors. With 60 Vbeta and 13 Jbeta primers, the PCR was carried out. Only in-frame clones appear in the TCRdb table, and some are missing; sequencing was by immunoSEQ multiplex PCR. The data hold roughly 120,000 clones, with roughly 80% observed a single time. The sequenced sample consisted of PBMCs. The source is a man in his fifties in good health and CMV-seropositive.

The sample holds a few counts of this clone. The rearrangement links TRBV5-1 to TRBJ1-4, with 7 bases aligning to TRBD1. Per germline, CDR1 SGHRS and CDR2 YFSETQ. This CDR3 is 14 amino acids long. V shed 5 bases and J 6 bases; nucleotides not matched to a gene: 7. Written as DNA, the CDR3 is TGCGCCAGCAGACTGACAGGGTTGGATGAAAAACTGTTTTTT. Encoded protein: CASRLTGLDEKLFF. Using reference TRBV5-1 and TRBJ1-4 for the parts outside the CDR3, the full variable domain is KAGVTQTPRYLIKTRGQQVTLSCSPISGHRSVSWYQQTPGQGLQFLFEYFSETQRNKGNFPGRFSGRQFSNSRSEMNVSTLELGDSALYLCASRLTGLDEKLFFGSGTQLSVL.

This chain's CDR3 is CASSLWGQGVETQYF. The CDR3 DNA sequence: TGCGCCAGCAGCTTGTGGGGACAGGGGGTCGAGACCCAGTACTTC. The rearrangement uses TRBV5-1 and TRBJ2-5; TRBD1 matches at 11 bases. The CDR3 extends over 15 amino acids. The V segment lost 1 base and the J segment 5 bases; nucleotides outside the gene matches: 4. Germline lookup yields CDR1 SGHRS and CDR2 YFSETQ.

The chain is built from TRBV28 and TRBJ2-1; 10 nucleotides align to TRBD2. The length of the CDR3 is 15 residues. With 3 bases clipped from V and 7 bases from J, the junction kept 6 bases outside the gene matches. CDR1 is MDHEN, CDR2 SYDVKM, per germline. CDR3 in amino acids: CASSFFSGRKNEQFF. The DNA for the CDR3 is TGTGCCAGCAGTTTCTTTAGCGGGAGGAAGAATGAGCAGTTCTTC.

In this sample, this clone turned up a few times. V and J are TRBV18 and TRBJ2-1; TRBD2 agrees at 7 bases. Germline V gene lookup returns CDR1 KGHSH and CDR2 LQKENI. Germline trimming cut 1 base from V and 2 bases from J; bases unmatched to any gene: 8. This CDR3 has 17 residues. The CDR3 sequence is CASSPLEVAGTYNEQFF. The DNA of the CDR3 is TGTGCCAGCTCACCACTGGAGGTAGCGGGTACCTACAATGAGCAGTTCTTC.

This chain links TRBV7-8 with TRBJ1-1; a possible D gene is TRBD1 (5 bases). V was pared by 5 bases and J by 4 bases, with 17 bases between. There are 15 residues in the CDR3. CDR1 and CDR2 from the germline V gene are SGHVS and FQNEAQ. The CDR3 sequence: CASSPVGGGFTEAFF. CDR3 nucleotide sequence: TGTGCCAGCAGCCCGGTGGGGGGAGGCTTCACTGAAGCTTTCTTT.

This clone was recorded once. The chain uses TRBV5-1 and TRBJ2-3; perhaps TRBD1 as D (5 bases). Deletions cut 4 bases from V and 0 bases from J, with 12 bases between. The length of the CDR3 is 15 residues. Germline V gene data show CDR1 as SGHRS and CDR2 as YFSETQ. The CDR3, as DNA: TGCGCCAGCAGCGGTGGCGCAGGGAGCACAGATACGCAGTATTTT. Protein sequence: CASSGGAGSTDTQYF.

This clone was detected a few times. The chain joins TRBV7-2 to TRBJ1-6; a weak D match, TRBD1 (6 bases). CDR1 is SGHTA, CDR2 FQGNSA, per germline. Trimming removed 5 bases at V and 0 bases at J, with 17 bases between. The CDR3 runs to 18 residues. The CDR3 loop reads CASSTIGQRSSYNSPLHF. In DNA, the CDR3 is TGTGCCAGCAGCACAATCGGACAGAGGAGCTCCTATAATTCACCCCTCCACTTT.

The rearrangement uses TRBV28 and TRBJ1-1; 8 positions agree with TRBD1. V lost 1 base, J lost 9 bases, and 4 bases stayed unmatched. In germline, CDR1 is MDHEN, CDR2 SYDVKM. The CDR3 extends over 13 amino acids. The CDR3 coding sequence is TGTGCCAGCAGTTTATCCCCAGGGGGCAAAGCTTTCTTT. Translating gives CASSLSPGGKAFF.

In DNA, the CDR3 is TGTGCCAGCAGGGGGGGAGGCAGGGGGAGAGAGCAGTACTTC. It encodes CASRGGGRGREQYF. The chain is built from TRBV6-6 and TRBJ2-7, with D possibly matching TRBD1 (7 bases). The germline V and J ends were trimmed by 6 bases and 7 bases, with 19 bases remaining between them. Germline V lookup: CDR1 MNHNY, CDR2 SVGAGI (reference sequence). The CDR3 is 14 residues long.

This chain connects TRBV4-1 to TRBJ1-1; D unclear. V shed 1 base and J shed 5 bases, with 14 bases lying between them. Germline CDR1 reads MGHRA; CDR2 reads YSYEKL. This CDR3 is 15 amino acids long. The CDR3 nucleotides read TGCGCCAGCAGCCAAGTACGTCCGGGTCGGACTGAAGCTTTCTTT. This gives the protein CASSQVRPGRTEAFF.

The chain has TRBV28 and TRBJ1-3, with a weak D call TRBD1 (6 bases). This CDR3 region has 15 residues. CDR1 and CDR2 (germline): MDHEN, SYDVKM. The germline V and J ends were trimmed by 2 bases and 1 base, with 9 bases remaining between them. CDR3 in DNA: TGTGCCAGCAGTTTAGGGGGGGCGTCTGGAAACACCATATATTTT. Protein product: CASSLGGASGNTIYF.

The chain's CDR3 is CASTTFRVQNEKLFF. The CDR3 nucleotides read TGTGCCAGCACCACTTTCAGGGTGCAGAATGAAAAACTGTTTTTT. This chain connects TRBV2 to TRBJ1-4; possible D gene TRBD1, 5 bases. The germline V gene has CDR1 SNHLY and CDR2 FYNNEI. Trimming cost V 7 bases and J 5 bases, with 17 bases left between them. The CDR3 contains 15 residues.

This chain links TRBV19 with TRBJ1-1, with D possibly being TRBD1 (5 bases). The length of the CDR3 is 15 residues. V lost 3 bases to trimming and J lost 4 bases, with 15 bases between them. The germline V gene encodes CDR1 LNHDA and CDR2 SQIVND (reference sequence). CDR3 bases: TGTGCCAGTAGTATGAAGGCGGGGGGAACCACTGAAGCTTTCTTT. As protein: CASSMKAGGTTEAFF.

This rearrangement joins TRBV7-9 to TRBJ2-1, with 8 positions matching TRBD2. With 7 bases clipped from V and 6 bases from J, the junction kept 8 bases outside the gene matches. The CDR3 is made up of 14 amino acids. Germline CDR1 is SEHNR and CDR2 is FQNEAQ (reference sequence). The CDR3 bases are TGTGCCAGCATCCCCGGGACTAGGGCCAATGAGCAGTTCTTC. Its translation is CASIPGTRANEQFF. The full variable domain, with the rest looked up from reference TRBV7-9 and TRBJ2-1, is DTGVSQNPRHKITKRGQNVTFRCDPISEHNRLYWYRQTLGQGPEFLTYFQNEAQLEKSRLLSDRFSAERPKGSFSTLEIQRTEQGDSAMYLCASIPGTRANEQFFGPGTRLTVL.

CDR3 residues: CASIRPSRGGNQPQHF. The CDR3 DNA reads as TGTGCCAGCATCCGCCCTTCCAGGGGTGGCAATCAGCCCCAGCATTTT. J is TRBJ1-5 and V is TRBV2; D might be TRBD1 (6 bases). The V end lost 7 bases, the J end lost 2 bases, and 18 bases lay between the germline ends. The germline gives CDR1 SNHLY, CDR2 FYNNEI. The CDR3 contains 16 residues.

J is TRBJ2-7 and V is TRBV7-2; 7 bases align to TRBD2. The J segment lost 3 bases and the V segment lost 5 bases, leaving 7 bases of the junction unmatched. The CDR3 runs to 14 residues. Looked up from germline, CDR1 is SGHTA and CDR2 is FQGNSA. For the CDR3, the DNA is TGTGCCAGCAGCCCGGGGGGACCGAACTACGAGCAGTACTTC. It encodes CASSPGGPNYEQYF.

The chain has TRBV18 and TRBJ1-6, with D perhaps matching TRBD1 (6 bases). The CDR3 is made up of 16 amino acids. V shed 0 bases and J shed 5 bases, with 11 bases lying between them. The V gene's germline CDR1 is KGHSH and CDR2 LQKENI. The CDR3 nucleotides read TGTGCCAGCTCACCACCGGGGGCTGCCGATAATTCACCCCTCCACTTT. It encodes CASSPPGAADNSPLHF. The full variable domain, with the rest looked up from reference TRBV18 and TRBJ1-6, is NAGVMQNPRHLVRRRGQEARLRCSPMKGHSHVYWYRQLPEEGLKFMVYLQKENIIDESGMPKERFSAEFPKEGPSILRIQQVVRGDSAAYFCASSPPGAADNSPLHFGNGTRLTVT.

This clone was observed once. The V gene is TRBV7-9, the J gene TRBJ2-5; 7 bases fit TRBD2. Trimming cost V 3 bases and J 2 bases; bases outside gene matches: 9. The germline gives CDR1 SEHNR, CDR2 FQNEAQ (reference sequence). The CDR3 has 16 residues. The CDR3 DNA is TGTGCCAGCAGCTTCGCAATTTCGGGGGGTCAAGAGACCCAGTACTTC. As protein: CASSFAISGGQETQYF.

The chain combines TRBV18 with TRBJ2-7; 9 positions match TRBD1. The CDR3 is made up of 15 amino acids. The V segment lost 5 bases and the J segment 2 bases; nucleotides outside the gene matches: 7. Looked up from germline, CDR1 is KGHSH and CDR2 is LQKENI. This CDR3 is CASSEGQGRPYEQYF. The CDR3, as DNA: TGTGCCAGCTCAGAGGGACAGGGTAGACCCTACGAGCAGTACTTC.

The gene calls are TRBV6-1 and TRBJ1-1; D ambiguous. The germline V gene has CDR1 MNHNS and CDR2 SASEGT. Trimming removed 8 bases from V and 0 bases from J, with 16 bases in between. The CDR3 contains 15 residues. CDR3 nucleotides: TGTGCCAGCCTGTACCATCCAGGTATGAACACTGAAGCTTTCTTT. Translation gives CASLYHPGMNTEAFF.

CDR3 protein: CASSAGFDYGYTF. The CDR3 nucleotides read TGCGCCAGCAGCGCAGGATTCGACTATGGCTACACCTTC. The chain joins TRBV5-1 to TRBJ1-2; D gene unclear. V lost 4 bases and J lost 3, with 10 bases in between. From germline, CDR1 is SGHRS and CDR2 YFSETQ. The CDR3 runs 13 residues.

This clone was detected a few times. The chain employs TRBV2 and TRBJ2-7, with D possibly matching TRBD1 (5 bases). V lost 4 bases, J lost 8 bases, and 15 bases lay in between. Germline V gene lookup returns CDR1 SNHLY and CDR2 FYNNEI. This CDR3 has 13 amino acids. CDR3 in amino acids: CASSVSGFGQQYF. For the CDR3, the DNA is TGTGCCAGCAGTGTTTCAGGGTTCGGGCAGCAGTACTTC.

The chain employs TRBV7-8 and TRBJ1-1; 8 bases line up with TRBD1. From germline, CDR1 is SGHVS and CDR2 FQNEAQ. This CDR3 contains 18 residues. V shed 0 bases and J 1 base; nucleotides not matched to a gene: 10. Here the CDR3 reads CASSLAFFRDRRNTEAFF. The DNA of the CDR3 is TGTGCCAGCAGCTTAGCGTTTTTTAGGGACAGGAGGAACACTGAAGCTTTCTTT.